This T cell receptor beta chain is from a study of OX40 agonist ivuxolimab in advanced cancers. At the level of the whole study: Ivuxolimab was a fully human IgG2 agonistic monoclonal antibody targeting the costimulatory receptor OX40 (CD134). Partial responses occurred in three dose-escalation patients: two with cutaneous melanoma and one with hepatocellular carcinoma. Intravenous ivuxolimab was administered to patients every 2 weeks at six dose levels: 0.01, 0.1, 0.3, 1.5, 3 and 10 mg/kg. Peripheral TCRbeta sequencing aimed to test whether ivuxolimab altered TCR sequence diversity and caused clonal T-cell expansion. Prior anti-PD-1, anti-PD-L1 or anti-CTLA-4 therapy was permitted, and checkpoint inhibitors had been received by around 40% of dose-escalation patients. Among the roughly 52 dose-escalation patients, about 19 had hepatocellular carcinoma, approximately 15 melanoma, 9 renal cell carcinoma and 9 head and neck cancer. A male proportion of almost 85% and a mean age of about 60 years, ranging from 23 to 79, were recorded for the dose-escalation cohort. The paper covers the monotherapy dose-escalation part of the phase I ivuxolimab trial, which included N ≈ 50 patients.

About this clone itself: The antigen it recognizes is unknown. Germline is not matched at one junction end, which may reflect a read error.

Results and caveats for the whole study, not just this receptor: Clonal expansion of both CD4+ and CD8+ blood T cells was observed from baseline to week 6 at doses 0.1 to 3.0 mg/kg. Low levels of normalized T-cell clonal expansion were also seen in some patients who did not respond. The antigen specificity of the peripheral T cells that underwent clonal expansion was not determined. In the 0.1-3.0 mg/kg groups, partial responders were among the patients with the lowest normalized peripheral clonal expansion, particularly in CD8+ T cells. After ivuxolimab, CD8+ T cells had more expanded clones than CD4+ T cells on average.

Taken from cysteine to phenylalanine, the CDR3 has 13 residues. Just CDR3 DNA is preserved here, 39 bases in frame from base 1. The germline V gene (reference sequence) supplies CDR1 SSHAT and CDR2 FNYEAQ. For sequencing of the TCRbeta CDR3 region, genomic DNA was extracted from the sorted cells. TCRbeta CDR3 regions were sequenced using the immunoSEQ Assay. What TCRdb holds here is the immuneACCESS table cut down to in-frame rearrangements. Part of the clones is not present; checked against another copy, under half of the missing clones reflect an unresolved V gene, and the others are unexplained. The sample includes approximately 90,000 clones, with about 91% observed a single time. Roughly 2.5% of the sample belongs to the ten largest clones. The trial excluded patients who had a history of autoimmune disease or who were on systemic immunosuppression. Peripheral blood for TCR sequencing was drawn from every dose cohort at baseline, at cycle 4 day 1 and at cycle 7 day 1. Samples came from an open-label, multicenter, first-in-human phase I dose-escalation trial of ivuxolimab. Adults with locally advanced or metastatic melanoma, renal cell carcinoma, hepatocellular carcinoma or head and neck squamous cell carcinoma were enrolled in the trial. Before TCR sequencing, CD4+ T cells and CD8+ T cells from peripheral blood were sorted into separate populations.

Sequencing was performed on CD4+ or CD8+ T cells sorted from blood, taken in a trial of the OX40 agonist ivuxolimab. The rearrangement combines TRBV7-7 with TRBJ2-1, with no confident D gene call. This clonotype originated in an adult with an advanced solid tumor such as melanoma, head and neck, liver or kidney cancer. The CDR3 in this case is CASSLSLGNEQFF. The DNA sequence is TGTGCTAGCAGCTTGTCTTTAGGGAATGAGCAGTTCTTC.